The clone carrying this T cell receptor (beta chain) was recorded only once. Its antigen is as yet unknown. The record originates from a study of siplizumab effects on memory and regulatory T cells. Sequencing was performed with immunoSEQ multiplex PCR; in TCRdb, only in-frame clones are kept and a portion is missing. The sample consists of some 120,000 clones, 94% of them appearing once. After removal of 5 bases from V and 1 base from J, the junction contained 4 bases not matched to a gene. The germline gives CDR1 MNHNS, CDR2 SASEGT. The CDR3 extends over 15 amino acids. Whole-study results and caveats: There was no confirmation of the suppressive function of proliferating Tregs from siplizumab cultures. Among sequences traceable to unstimulated CD4+ memory cells, alloreactive ones were significantly reduced by siplizumab.

The receptor comes from a human donor in good health. Sequenced sample: non-Treg CD4+ T cells sorted from blood. The chain couples TRBV6-1 to TRBJ2-2, with 7 nucleotides matching TRBD1. Here the CDR3 reads CASSRGQLNTGELFF. CDR3 nucleotides: TGTGCCAGCAGTCGGGGACAGTTGAACACCGGGGAGCTGTTTTTT.